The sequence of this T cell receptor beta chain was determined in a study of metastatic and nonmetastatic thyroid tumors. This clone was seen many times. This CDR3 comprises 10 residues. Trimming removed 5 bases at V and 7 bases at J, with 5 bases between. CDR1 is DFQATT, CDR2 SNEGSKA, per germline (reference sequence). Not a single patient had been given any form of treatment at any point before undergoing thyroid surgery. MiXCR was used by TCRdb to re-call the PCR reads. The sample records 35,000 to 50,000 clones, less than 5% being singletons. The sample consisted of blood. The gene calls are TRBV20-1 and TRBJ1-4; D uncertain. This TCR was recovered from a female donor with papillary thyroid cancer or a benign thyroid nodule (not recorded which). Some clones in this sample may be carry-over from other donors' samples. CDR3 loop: CSALSEKLFF. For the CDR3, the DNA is TGCAGTGCTTTAAGTGAAAAACTGTTTTTT.